These T cell receptor beta chains were read from a single sample in a study of vaccination effects on CD4 cells after COVID-19. Only in-frame clones appear in the TCRdb table, and some are missing; sequencing was by immunoSEQ multiplex PCR. Among 42,000 or so clones listed, around 70% were seen once. These TCRs' antigens remain unknown. The sample consisted of CD4+ T cells from PBMCs cultured without peptide, taken after COVID-19 vaccination. These receptors all stem from a human donor who received a COVID-19 vaccine. Each CDR3 is given with its conserved first and last residue. Fields, in order: D gene, clone size, V gene, J gene, CDR3 DNA, CDR3 protein. A D gene is named only where the DNA matches it firmly. Part of the rows lack a size; the others show once, few, many or a class for expanded clones.

TRBD1	-	TRBV14	TRBJ1-1	TGTGCCAGCAGCCGACAGGGTAACACTGAAGCTTTCTTT	CASSRQGNTEAFF
TRBD1	few	TRBV11-2	TRBJ1-1	TGTGCCAGCAGCATAAGGACAGGCGTGAACACTGAAGCTTTCTTT	CASSIRTGVNTEAFF
-	-	TRBV9	TRBJ2-5	TGTGCCAGCAGCGTATACTTGCAAGAGACCCAGTACTTC	CASSVYLQETQYF
TRBD2	-	TRBV6-5	TRBJ2-2	TGTGCCATTCGAGCGGGAGGGACCACCGGGGAGCTGTTTTTT	CAIRAGGTTGELFF
-	-	TRBV3-1/TRBV3-2	TRBJ2-7	TGTGCCAGCAGCCGCGACGGCCCCTACGAGCAGTACTTC	CASSRDGPYEQYF
TRBD1	-	TRBV27	TRBJ1-6	TGTGCCAGCAGTTTATTCTTGGGACAGAGCTCCTATAATTCACCCCTCCACTTT	CASSLFLGQSSYNSPLHF
-	-	TRBV11-2	TRBJ2-1	TGTGCCAGCAGCCCCCTAGGGGGGAGGGCCCACAATGAGCAGTTCTTC	CASSPLGGRAHNEQFF
TRBD1	few	TRBV19	TRBJ1-1	TGTGCCATCCGCGACCCACAGGGGGCTACTGCTCGCACTGAAGCTTTCTTT	CAIRDPQGATARTEAFF
-	-	TRBV5-1	TRBJ2-1	TGCGCCAGCAGCCCCGGGACTTACTCCTACAATGAGCAGTTCTTC	CASSPGTYSYNEQFF
TRBD1	-	TRBV30	TRBJ1-3	TGTGCCTGGAGTGTAAGGGCGCAGGGGGCGATTTTACTCTCTGGAAACACCATATATTTT	CAWSVRAQGAILLSGNTIYF
-	-	TRBV12-3/TRBV12-4	TRBJ2-5	TGTGCCAGCAGTTTAAACCAAGAGACCCAGTACTTC	CASSLNQETQYF
-	-	TRBV3-1/TRBV3-2	TRBJ1-1	TGTGCCAGCAGCCAAGATGCGCAGGGTCGTGCTTTCTTT	CASSQDAQGRAFF
TRBD2	-	TRBV7-8	TRBJ2-5	TGTGCCAGCAGCTTAGTGATTCTAGCGGGAGGTGAGACCCAGTACTTC	CASSLVILAGGETQYF
-	few	TRBV5-4	TRBJ2-7	TGTGCCAGCAGCCCACCTAAGACAGGACCAGACGAGCAGTACTTC	CASSPPKTGPDEQYF
-	-	TRBV4-1	TRBJ1-6	TGCGCCAGCAGCCAGGACATCTCGACCCTCCACTTT	CASSQDISTLHF
TRBD1	-	TRBV11-2	TRBJ1-2	TGTGCCAGCAGCTTTTCGACAGGGGAAGGCTACACCTTC	CASSFSTGEGYTF
-	few	TRBV11-1	TRBJ2-5	TGTGCCAGCAGCTTAGGTGGGGGAAGGGAGACCCAGTACTTC	CASSLGGGRETQYF
TRBD1	few	TRBV10-3	TRBJ2-1	TGTGCCACGTGGGACAGCTACAATGAGCAGTTCTTC	CATWDSYNEQFF
-	-	TRBV3-1/TRBV3-2	TRBJ1-4	TGTGCCAGCAGCCAAGGGAACGGAAATGAAAAACTGTTTTTT	CASSQGNGNEKLFF
-	few	TRBV12-3/TRBV12-4	TRBJ1-1	TGTGCCGGAGGGGGAGGGTTAAACACTGAAGCTTTCTTT	CAGGGGLNTEAFF
TRBD2	few	TRBV4-2	TRBJ2-1	TGTGCCAGCAGCCAAGATCCTCCGACTAGCGGGAGTTCTGAGCAGTTCTTC	CASSQDPPTSGSSEQFF
-	-	TRBV6-5	TRBJ2-7	TGTGCCAGCAGTTACGCCAGGGGGGGAACATCCTACGAGCAGTACTTC	CASSYARGGTSYEQYF
-	-	TRBV29-1	TRBJ2-5	TGCAGCGTTGAACAGCTACAAGGGACCCAGTACTTC	CSVEQLQGTQYF
-	-	TRBV7-9	TRBJ1-2	TGTGCCAGCAGCTTAGCCCAACAGGAGAACTATGGCTACACCTTC	CASSLAQQENYGYTF
-	-	TRBV6-5	TRBJ1-4	TGTGCCAGCAGGGACACCGGCTTTGGACAACTGTTTTTT	CASRDTGFGQLFF
-	-	TRBV11-2	TRBJ2-7	TGTGCCAGCAGCTTAGAACAGTCCTCCTACGAGCAGTACTTC	CASSLEQSSYEQYF
TRBD1	-	TRBV3-1/TRBV3-2	TRBJ1-6	TGTGCCAGCAGCCAAGAAACAGGGGTATCACCCCTCCACTTT	CASSQETGVSPLHF
-	once	TRBV20-1	TRBJ2-5	TGCAGTGCTAGTTCAGAGACCCAGTACTTC	CSASSETQYF
TRBD2	once	TRBV10-1	TRBJ2-5	TGCGCCAGCAGTACCGGGACTAGCGGGAAACAAGAGACCCAGTACTTC	CASSTGTSGKQETQYF
-	once	TRBV9	TRBJ2-1	TGTGCCAGCAGCGTGAGTCAGGTTGGCAATGAGCAGTTCTTC	CASSVSQVGNEQFF
TRBD2	once	TRBV3-1/TRBV3-2	TRBJ2-3	TGTGCCAGCAGCCAAGGGCCAGCGGGGGCCCCGCTAAGTACGCAGTATTTT	CASSQGPAGAPLSTQYF
-	-	TRBV19	TRBJ2-5	TGTGCCAGTAGTGGCCAGGGGTCCCGGAGCGAGACCCAGTACTTC	CASSGQGSRSETQYF
-	-	TRBV6-1	TRBJ2-4	TGTGCCAGCAGTGAAGTGGGCAGGAAAGCCAAAAACATTCAGTACTTC	CASSEVGRKAKNIQYF
-	-	TRBV27	TRBJ1-1	TGTGCCAGCAGTAAGACAGGGAACACTGAAGCTTTCTTT	CASSKTGNTEAFF
-	-	TRBV5-1	TRBJ1-2	TGCGCCAGCAGCTTGGAATCCGGGGGTAACTATGGCTACACCTTC	CASSLESGGNYGYTF
-	-	TRBV4-2	TRBJ1-6	TGTGCCAGCAGCCAAGAGTCAGGTGATTCACCCCTCCACTTT	CASSQESGDSPLHF
-	-	TRBV28	TRBJ1-2	TGTGCCAGCAGTTCCCTTTACTATGGCTACACCTTC	CASSSLYYGYTF
-	-	TRBV9	TRBJ1-1	TGTGCCAGCAGCCTGCCGGGGCCGGGGACTGAAGCTTTCTTT	CASSLPGPGTEAFF
TRBD2	once	TRBV11-1	TRBJ2-1	TGTGCCAGCAGCTTAGCGGGCGGGCTAGCGGGGTTCAATGAGCAGTTCTTC	CASSLAGGLAGFNEQFF
-	-	TRBV4-2	TRBJ2-7	TGTGCCAGCAGCCCTGACCTCAGTCGGGTTTACGAGCAGTACTTC	CASSPDLSRVYEQYF
-	few	TRBV14	TRBJ1-2	TGTGCCAGCAGCCAAGATTATAGCTATGGCTACACCTTC	CASSQDYSYGYTF
TRBD1	-	TRBV18	TRBJ2-1	TGTGCCAGCTCACCAGGTACAGGGGGCTACAATGAGCAGTTCTTC	CASSPGTGGYNEQFF
-	-	TRBV29-1	TRBJ2-5	TGCAGCGCCCCCCTGGGAGCGGTCCAAGAGACCCAGTACTTC	CSAPLGAVQETQYF
TRBD2	-	TRBV10-1	TRBJ2-3	TGCGCCAGCAGTGAGTCTATGTCGAGCGGGGGAGATGGAGATACGCAGTATTTT	CASSESMSSGGDGDTQYF
TRBD1	-	TRBV28	TRBJ1-4	TGTGCCAGCAGCGTACGGGGGGGACAGGGGGCTTGGGAAAAACTGTTTTTT	CASSVRGGQGAWEKLFF
-	-	TRBV30	TRBJ2-3	TGTGCCTGGAGTGTACGCGGCACAGATACGCAGTATTTT	CAWSVRGTDTQYF
-	-	TRBV11-2	TRBJ1-2	TGTGCCAGCAGCATTCAGGGGAACGACTACACCTTC	CASSIQGNDYTF
-	-	TRBV24-1	TRBJ1-5	TGTGCCACTGGGGGGGGGAATAGCAATCAGCCCCAGCATTTT	CATGGGNSNQPQHF
-	few	TRBV6-5	TRBJ1-2	TGTGCCAGCAGCCCCGGAGGGTGGGAATATGGCTACACCTTC	CASSPGGWEYGYTF
TRBD2	few	TRBV3-1/TRBV3-2	TRBJ2-1	TGTGCCAGCAGCCAAAGGGTCTGGGCGGGGGGCCCTAATGAGCAGTTCTTC	CASSQRVWAGGPNEQFF
-	-	TRBV9	TRBJ1-4	TGTGCCAGCAGCCCAGAGGGCAGGGGATGGGAAAAACTGTTTTTT	CASSPEGRGWEKLFF
-	-	TRBV19	TRBJ1-3	TGTGCCAGTAGTATTAAGTCACAGCCCTCTGGAAACACCATATATTTT	CASSIKSQPSGNTIYF
-	-	TRBV6-5	TRBJ1-3	TGTGCCAGCAGTTACGCGGCGGTGGGAGTTGGAAACACCATATATTTT	CASSYAAVGVGNTIYF
-	-	TRBV10-3	TRBJ2-5	TGTGCCATCAGTGGGGGGACTGGAGAGACCCAGTACTTC	CAISGGTGETQYF